This is a list of T cell receptor beta chains from one sample in a study of regulatory T cells in long-lasting Graves disease. In TCRdb, the multiplex PCR reads were re-called with MiXCR into one record per CDR3 protein. The table lists roughly 500,000 distinct CDR3 sequences, approximately 12% of them singletons. These sequences were also reported in another study, on T cells in Graves' hyperthyroidism and ophthalmopathy.

The specimen was peripheral blood mononuclear cells (PBMCs), collected at new diagnosis, from a patient treated with antithyroid drugs. These receptors were obtained from a man aged 25-45 years with Graves disease. CDR3s include the opening cysteine and the closing phenylalanine or tryptophan. D genes are given only for firm matches. The size of a clone is reported for some rows only, either as once, few or many, or as a class for expanded clones.

>TRBJ1-6|many|TRBV5-1|NA
TGCGCCAGCAGCTTGCCCCCGGGGGAGAGCTCCTATAATTCACCCCTCCACTTT
CASSLPPGESSYNSPLHF
>TRBJ2-7|NA|TRBV18|TRBD2
TGTGCCAGCTCACTTCGACTAGCTGCCTACGAGCAGTACTTC
CASSLRLAAYEQYF
>TRBJ2-4|many|TRBV11-2|NA
TGTGCCAGCAGCTTTCACGTCAGGGGATCCAAAAACATTCAGTACTTC
CASSFHVRGSKNIQYF
>TRBJ2-2|many|TRBV12-3/TRBV12-4|NA
TGTGCCAGCAGTTTACAGGCCGAGCTGTTTTTT
CASSLQAELFF
>TRBJ2-7|few|TRBV5-1|TRBD2
TGCGCCAGCAGCTCGCTGACGGGGGGGGGCTACGAGCAGTACTTC
CASSSLTGGGYEQYF
>TRBJ2-7|many|TRBV20-1|TRBD1
TGCAGTGCTAAACCCAGACAGGGAATTGGCGAGCAGTACTTC
CSAKPRQGIGEQYF
>TRBJ2-7|many|TRBV28|NA
TGTGCCAGCAGTTGGGACAACACCTACGAGCAGTACTTC
CASSWDNTYEQYF
>TRBJ2-6|NA|TRBV20-1|TRBD2
TGCAGTGCTAGTCCTACTAGCGGGAGTAGGTCTGGGGCCAACGTCCTGACTTTC
CSASPTSGSRSGANVLTF
>TRBJ2-7|NA|TRBV28|NA
TGTGCCAGCAGTTCTCGGACCCTTCCCGAGCAGTACTTC
CASSSRTLPEQYF
>TRBJ2-3|few|TRBV10-3|NA
TGTGCCATCAGCGAGGGGGGAAACACAGATACGCAGTATTTT
CAISEGGNTDTQYF
>TRBJ2-5|many|TRBV20-1|NA
TGCAGTGCTGCACCGACTAGGCTGGAGACCCAGTACTTC
CSAAPTRLETQYF
>TRBJ1-2|NA|TRBV3-1|NA
TGTGCCAGCAGCCGATCCCGGGACGGGGATGGCTACACCTTC
CASSRSRDGDGYTF
>TRBJ1-3|many|TRBV6-1|NA
TGTGCCAGCAGACGTCAACAGGGAAGGAGCTCTGGAAACACCATATATTTT
CASRRQQGRSSGNTIYF
>TRBJ2-2|few|TRBV6-4|NA
TGTGCCAGCAGTGACTCGCTAGACACCGGGGAGCTGTTTTTT
CASSDSLDTGELFF
>TRBJ1-1|NA|TRBV6-1|NA
TGTGCCAGCAGACTCACAGAGAACACTGAAGCTTTCTTT
CASRLTENTEAFF
>TRBJ2-7|NA|TRBV20-1|NA
TGCAGTGCTAGTCGAACCTCAGGGGCCTACGAGCAGTACTTC
CSASRTSGAYEQYF
>TRBJ2-7|many|TRBV2|TRBD1
TGTGCCACGGAGTCCGGGACAGGCCCCTACGAGCAGTACTTC
CATESGTGPYEQYF
>TRBJ1-1|many|TRBV11-3|TRBD1
TGTGCCAGCAGACAGGGGGCGGCGGCTTTCTTT
CASRQGAAAFF
>TRBJ2-1|many|TRBV19|TRBD2
TGTGCCAGTAGTGGGGGGACTAGCGGGAATTACAATGAGCAGTTCTTC
CASSGGTSGNYNEQFF
>TRBJ2-5|few|TRBV3-1|NA
TGTGCCAGCGGAGGACGGAACCAAGAGACCCAGTACTTC
CASGGRNQETQYF
>TRBJ2-5|many|TRBV6-1|TRBD1
TGTGCCAGCATCCAGGGGGCTCGGGGGGAGACCCAGTACTTC
CASIQGARGETQYF
>TRBJ2-7|many|TRBV10-2|TRBD1
TGCGCCAGCAGTGAGTGGGACCAGGGGGCATCCTACGAGCAGTACTTC
CASSEWDQGASYEQYF
>TRBJ1-2|many|TRBV11-1|NA
TGTGCCAGCAGCTTAGAAGGGGACTCTGGCTACACCTTC
CASSLEGDSGYTF
>TRBJ2-1|few|TRBV5-6|NA
TGTGCCAGCAGCTTGGATAGCCACTACAATGAGCAGTTCTTC
CASSLDSHYNEQFF
>TRBJ2-2|many|TRBV5-1|TRBD1
TGCGCCAGCAGCTTACTGGGACAGGGGGCCGGGGAGCTGTTTTTT
CASSLLGQGAGELFF
>TRBJ2-1|many|TRBV20-1|TRBD2
TGCAGTGCAGGACTAGCGGGAGTCGGAAATGAGCAGTTCTTC
CSAGLAGVGNEQFF
>TRBJ1-4|NA|TRBV25-1|TRBD1
TGTGCCAGCAGTGAATGGTCCTTCAGGGGGGAAAAACTGTTTTTT
CASSEWSFRGEKLFF
>TRBJ2-7|many|TRBV10-1|NA
TGCGCCAGCAGTGGGGACCCCGGGACAACGGTCGACGAGCAGTACTTC
CASSGDPGTTVDEQYF
>TRBJ2-5|NA|TRBV3-1|TRBD1
TGTGCCAGCAGCCAATCCGGGACAGGGATAATGGAGACCCAGTACTTC
CASSQSGTGIMETQYF
>TRBJ2-1|many|TRBV7-2|NA
TGTGCCAGCAGCTGGCGACTAGAAGTCGCGGAGCAGTTCTTC
CASSWRLEVAEQFF
>TRBJ1-5|few|TRBV5-8|TRBD1
TGTGCCAGCAGCTTGGTTTCTGGGACAGGGAATCAGCCCCAGCATTTT
CASSLVSGTGNQPQHF
>TRBJ2-1|NA|TRBV10-3|TRBD2
TGTGCCATCAGTGTGAGCGGGAGCTCCTACAATGAGCAGTTCTTC
CAISVSGSSYNEQFF
>TRBJ1-3|NA|TRBV6-1|NA
TGTGCCAGCAGTGAAGCGGCCGGCTTCTCTGGAAACACCATATATTTT
CASSEAAGFSGNTIYF
>TRBJ2-1|many|TRBV12-3/TRBV12-4|NA
TGTGCCATCGGGGGTAGGGGCCAGACAAAGACCAATGAGCAGTTCTTC
CAIGGRGQTKTNEQFF
>TRBJ2-1|few|TRBV6-1|NA
TGTGCCAGCGGGTTTGTTAGGGCCAATGAGCAGTTCTTC
CASGFVRANEQFF
>TRBJ2-7|many|TRBV11-2|NA
TGTGCCAGCAGCTCCCCGAACGAGCAGTACTTC
CASSSPNEQYF
>TRBJ2-5|many|TRBV2|TRBD1
TGTGCCAGCAGCCGGGACAGACAAGAGACCCAGTACTTC
CASSRDRQETQYF
>TRBJ2-3|once|TRBV11-2|NA
TGTGCCAGCAGCTTTAAGGGAATCACAGATACGCAGTATTTT
CASSFKGITDTQYF
>TRBJ2-1|few|TRBV28|NA
TGTGCCAGCAGGCTTAGCAGTGAGCAGTTCTTC
CASRLSSEQFF
>TRBJ2-7|many|TRBV11-2|TRBD2
TGTGCCACATGGTCTAGCGGGAGTGAGGAACACTACGAGCAGTACTTC
CATWSSGSEEHYEQYF
>TRBJ2-1|many|TRBV28|TRBD1
TGTGCCAGCTTATCCCCCCATATCCGGGACAGGGGGCACTATGAGCAGTTCTTC
CASLSPHIRDRGHYEQFF
>TRBJ1-4|NA|TRBV29-1|NA
TGCAGCGTGGGGGCGATCGGAAAAAAACTGTTTTTT
CSVGAIGKKLFF
>TRBJ2-5|many|TRBV6-5|NA
TGTGCCAGCAGTTACTCGATGGGGGGCGAAGATCAAGAGACCCAGTACTTC
CASSYSMGGEDQETQYF
>TRBJ2-5|NA|TRBV4-1|TRBD2
TGCGCCAGCAGCCAAGATCCATCTAGGTCTAGCGGGAGGGGAGAGACCCAGTACTTC
CASSQDPSRSSGRGETQYF
>TRBJ2-7|many|TRBV27|NA
TGTGCCAGCAGTTTCCACCTCGGGGGATCAAGCTCCTACGAGCAGTACTTC
CASSFHLGGSSSYEQYF
>TRBJ1-4|many|TRBV6-9|TRBD1
TGTGCCAGCAGTTACTTGAGACAGGGCTCTAATGAAAAACTGTTTTTT
CASSYLRQGSNEKLFF
>TRBJ2-3|many|TRBV7-2|TRBD2
TGTGCCAGCACCCGGGACGCGGGAGGTAGCACAGATACGCAGTATTTT
CASTRDAGGSTDTQYF
>TRBJ2-3|many|TRBV19|NA
TGTGCCAGTAGTATAGACCGCGGGGTCCGCACAGATACGCAGTATTTT
CASSIDRGVRTDTQYF
>TRBJ2-7|many|TRBV20-1|TRBD1
TGCAGTGCTAGCTACAGGGGGTCCTACGAGCAGTACTTC
CSASYRGSYEQYF
>TRBJ2-7|many|TRBV27|TRBD2
TGTGCCAGCAGTCTCATACCCCCCCCGGGGGGCAGCGGGAGGGCCTACGAGCAGTACTTC
CASSLIPPPGGSGRAYEQYF
>TRBJ2-5|few|TRBV3-1|NA
TGTGCCAGCAGCCACGCCGAGGGGACCCAGTACTTC
CASSHAEGTQYF
>TRBJ2-5|few|TRBV7-2|TRBD1
TGTACCAGCAGCTTGGGACAGCCCCAGGAGACCCAGTACTTC
CTSSLGQPQETQYF
>TRBJ1-3|many|TRBV3-1|NA
TGTGCCAGCAGCCAAGGACTGCCGAGCTCTGGAAACACCATATATTTT
CASSQGLPSSGNTIYF